The T cell receptor (beta chain) described here comes from a study of T cell changes during pregnancy in multiple sclerosis. The CDR3 covers 14 residues. V lost 1 base, J lost 5 bases, and 4 bases stayed unmatched. Germline CDR1 LGHNA, CDR2 YNFKEQ. Sequenced by immunoSEQ multiplex PCR; TCRdb stores in-frame clones only, minus some. The data contain about 130,000 clones, roughly 96% of them seen just once; the ten biggest clones take up 0.44%. This clonotype originated in a female donor with multiple sclerosis, enrolled in a pregnancy study. The V gene is TRBV4-2, the J gene TRBJ2-5; 7 bases map to TRBD2. The sequencing used peripheral blood, collected after pregnancy. CDR3 sequence: CASSQALAAETQYF. CDR3 coding DNA: TGTGCCAGCAGCCAAGCTCTAGCGGCGGAGACCCAGTACTTC.